The sequence of this T cell receptor beta chain was determined in a study of CD8 T cells in ankylosing spondylitis. Broader study findings: What appeared characteristic of ankylosing spondylitis blood was a TCR beta motif of eight highly homologous variants. Clones that were linked to disease were CD8+ and were relatively rare in peripheral blood. Matched synovial fluid from ankylosing spondylitis patients was reported to be enriched for disease-linked clones. Some of the motif variants had earlier been found in reactive arthritis patients' fluid and blood.

Trimming left V 2 bases short and J 2 bases short, with 20 bases between. CDR1 is SGHVS and CDR2 is FNYEAQ in the germline V gene. The CDR3 sequence is 18 residues long. TCRdb used MiXCR to reprocess the 5' RACE reads, holding one entry per CDR3 protein. Altogether 310,000 or so distinct CDR3 sequences are present, 15% to 25% being singletons, with the ten largest covering less than 9.5%. This clonotype was found many times. Antigen unknown. This sequence originates from a male donor with ankylosing spondylitis or in good health (not recorded which). The chain is built from TRBV7-6 and TRBJ2-3; tentative D call: TRBD1 (6 bases). The specimen sequenced was blood, either unsorted or a sorted T cell fraction (not recorded which). The CDR3: CASSLRPGQLTPTDTQYF. Here the CDR3 DNA reads TGTGCCAGCAGCTTAAGGCCGGGACAACTAACCCCCACAGATACGCAGTATTTT. Drawing the rest from reference TRBV7-6 and TRBJ2-3, the complete variable domain is GAGVSQSPRYKVTKRGQDVALRCDPISGHVSLYWYRQALGQGPEFLTYFNYEAQQDKSGLPNDRFSAERPEGSISTLTIQRTEQRDSAMYRCASSLRPGQLTPTDTQYFGPGTRLTVL.